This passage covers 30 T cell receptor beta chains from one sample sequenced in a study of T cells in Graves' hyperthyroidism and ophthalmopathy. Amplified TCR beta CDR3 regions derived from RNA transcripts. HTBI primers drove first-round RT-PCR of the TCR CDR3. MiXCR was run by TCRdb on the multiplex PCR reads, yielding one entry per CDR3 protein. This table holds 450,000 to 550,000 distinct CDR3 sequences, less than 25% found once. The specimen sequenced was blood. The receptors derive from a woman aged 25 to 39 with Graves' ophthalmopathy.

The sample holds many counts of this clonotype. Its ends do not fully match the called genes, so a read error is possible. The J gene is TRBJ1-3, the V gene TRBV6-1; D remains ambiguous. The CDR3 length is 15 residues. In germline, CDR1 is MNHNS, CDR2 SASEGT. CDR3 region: CASSEGRYSGDTIYF. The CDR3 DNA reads TGTGCCAGCAGTGAAGGCAGGTACTCTGGAGACACCATATATTTT.

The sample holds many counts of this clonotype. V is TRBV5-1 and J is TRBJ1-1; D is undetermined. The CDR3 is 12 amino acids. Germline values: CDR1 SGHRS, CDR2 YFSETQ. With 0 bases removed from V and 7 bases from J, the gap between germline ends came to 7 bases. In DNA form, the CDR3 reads TGCGCCAGCAGCTTGGATGGAGTTGAAGCTTTCTTT. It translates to CASSLDGVEAFF.

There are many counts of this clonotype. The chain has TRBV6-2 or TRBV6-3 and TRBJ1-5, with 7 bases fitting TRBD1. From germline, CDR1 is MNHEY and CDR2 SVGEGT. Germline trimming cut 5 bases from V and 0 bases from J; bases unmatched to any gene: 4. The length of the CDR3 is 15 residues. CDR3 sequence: CASSGGTVSNQPQHF. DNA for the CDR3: TGTGCCAGCAGTGGGGGGACAGTTAGCAATCAGCCCCAGCATTTT.

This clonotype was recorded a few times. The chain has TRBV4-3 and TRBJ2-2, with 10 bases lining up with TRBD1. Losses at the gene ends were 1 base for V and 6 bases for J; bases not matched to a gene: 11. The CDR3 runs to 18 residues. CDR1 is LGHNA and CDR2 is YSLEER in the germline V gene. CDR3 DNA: TGCGCCAGCAGCCAAGCAAAGGGGACAGGGGTTTTCGCCGGGGAGCTGTTTTTT. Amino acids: CASSQAKGTGVFAGELFF.

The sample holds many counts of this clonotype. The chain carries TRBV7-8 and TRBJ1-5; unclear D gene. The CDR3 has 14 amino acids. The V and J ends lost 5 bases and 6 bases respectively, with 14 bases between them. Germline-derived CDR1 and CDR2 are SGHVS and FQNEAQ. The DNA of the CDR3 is TGTGCCAGCAGCATACTGGGCTCCGGTCAGCCCCAGCATTTT. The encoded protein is CASSILGSGQPQHF. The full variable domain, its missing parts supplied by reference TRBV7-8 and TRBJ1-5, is GAGVSQSPRYKVAKRGQDVALRCDPISGHVSLFWYQQALGQGPEFLTYFQNEAQLDKSGLPSDRFFAERPEGSVSTLKIQRTQQEDSAVYLCASSILGSGQPQHFGDGTRLSIL.

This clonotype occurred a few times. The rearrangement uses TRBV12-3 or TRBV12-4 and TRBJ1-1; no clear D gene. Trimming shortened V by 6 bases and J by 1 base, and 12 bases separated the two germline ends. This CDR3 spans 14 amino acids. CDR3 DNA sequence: TGTGCCAGCAGCCAGATAACGGGGAACACTGAAGCTTTCTTT. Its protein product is CASSQITGNTEAFF.

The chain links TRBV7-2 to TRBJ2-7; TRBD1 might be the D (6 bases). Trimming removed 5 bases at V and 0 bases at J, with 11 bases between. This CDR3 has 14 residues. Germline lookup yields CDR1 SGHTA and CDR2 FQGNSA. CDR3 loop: CASSPQGPSYEQYF. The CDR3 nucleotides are TGTGCCAGCAGCCCACAGGGTCCCTCCTACGAGCAGTACTTC.

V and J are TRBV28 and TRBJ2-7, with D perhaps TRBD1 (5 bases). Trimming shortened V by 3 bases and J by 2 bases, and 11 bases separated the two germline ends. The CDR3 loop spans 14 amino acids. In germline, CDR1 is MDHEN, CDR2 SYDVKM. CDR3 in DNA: TGTGCCAGCAGTTTGCAGGGATCCACCTACGAGCAGTACTTC. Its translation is CASSLQGSTYEQYF.

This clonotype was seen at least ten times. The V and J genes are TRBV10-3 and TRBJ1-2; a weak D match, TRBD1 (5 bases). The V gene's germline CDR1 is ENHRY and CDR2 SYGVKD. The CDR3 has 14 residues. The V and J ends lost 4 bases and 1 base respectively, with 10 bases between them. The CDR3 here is CAISAGEYNYGYTF. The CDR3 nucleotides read TGTGCCATCAGTGCGGGGGAATATAACTATGGCTACACCTTC.

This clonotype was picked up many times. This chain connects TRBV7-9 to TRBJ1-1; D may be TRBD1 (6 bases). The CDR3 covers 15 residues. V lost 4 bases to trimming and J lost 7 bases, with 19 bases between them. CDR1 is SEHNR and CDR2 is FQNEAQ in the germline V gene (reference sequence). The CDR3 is CASSSATDSNLEAFF. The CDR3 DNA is TGTGCCAGCAGCTCTGCAACGGACAGCAACCTTGAAGCTTTCTTT.

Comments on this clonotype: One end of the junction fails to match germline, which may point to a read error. The CDR3: CASSQDTVINTEASF. The CDR3 nucleotides read TGTGCCAGCAGCCAAGATACGGTAATCAACACTGAAGCTTCCTTT. V usage is TRBV3-1 and J usage is TRBJ1-1; no clear D gene. The germline CDR1 and CDR2 sequences are LGHDT and YNNKEL (reference sequence). This CDR3 has 15 residues.

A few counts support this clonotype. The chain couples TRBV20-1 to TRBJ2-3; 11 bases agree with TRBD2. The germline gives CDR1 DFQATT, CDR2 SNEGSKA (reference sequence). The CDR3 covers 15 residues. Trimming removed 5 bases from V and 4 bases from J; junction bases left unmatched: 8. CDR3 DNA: TGCAGTGCTCTTAGTAGCGGGGGGGCATCAGATACGCAGTATTTT. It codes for CSALSSGGASDTQYF.

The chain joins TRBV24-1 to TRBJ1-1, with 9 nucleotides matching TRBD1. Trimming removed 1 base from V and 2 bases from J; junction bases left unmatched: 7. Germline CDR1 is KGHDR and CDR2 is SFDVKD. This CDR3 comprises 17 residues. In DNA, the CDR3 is TGTGCCACCAGTGATTTTCTGACAGGGGGGGTTAACACTGAAGCTTTCTTT. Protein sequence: CATSDFLTGGVNTEAFF.

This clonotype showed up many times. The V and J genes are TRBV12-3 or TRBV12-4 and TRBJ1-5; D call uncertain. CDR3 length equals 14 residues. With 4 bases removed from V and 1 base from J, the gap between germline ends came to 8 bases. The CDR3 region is CASSSSPSNQPQHF. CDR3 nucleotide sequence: TGTGCCAGCAGTTCCTCTCCGAGCAATCAGCCCCAGCATTTT.

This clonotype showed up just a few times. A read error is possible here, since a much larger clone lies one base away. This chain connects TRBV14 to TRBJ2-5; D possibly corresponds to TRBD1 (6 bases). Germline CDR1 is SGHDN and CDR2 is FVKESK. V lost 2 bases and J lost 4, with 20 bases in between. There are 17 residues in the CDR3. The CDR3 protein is CASSQKIRTGWTETQYF. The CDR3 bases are TGTGCCAGCAGCCAAAAAATCCGCACAGGGTGGACAGAGACCCAGTACTTC.

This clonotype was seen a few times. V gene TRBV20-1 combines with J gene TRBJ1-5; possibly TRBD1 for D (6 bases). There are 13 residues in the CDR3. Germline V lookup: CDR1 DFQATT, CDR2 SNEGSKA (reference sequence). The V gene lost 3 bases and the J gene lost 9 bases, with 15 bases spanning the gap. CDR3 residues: CSARMGHGAPQHF. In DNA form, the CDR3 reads TGCAGTGCTAGGATGGGACACGGGGCGCCCCAGCATTTT.

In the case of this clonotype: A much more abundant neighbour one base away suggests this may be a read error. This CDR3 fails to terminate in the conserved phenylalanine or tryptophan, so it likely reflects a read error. Here the CDR3 reads CASSFNPGTEAFY. The CDR3 DNA is TGTGCCAGCAGCTTTAACCCGGGCACTGAAGCTTTCTAT. The chain combines TRBV5-8 with TRBJ1-1; D ambiguous. Trimming removed 2 bases at V and 4 bases at J, with 9 bases between. The CDR3 extends over 13 amino acids. The germline gives CDR1 SGHTS, CDR2 YDEGEE.

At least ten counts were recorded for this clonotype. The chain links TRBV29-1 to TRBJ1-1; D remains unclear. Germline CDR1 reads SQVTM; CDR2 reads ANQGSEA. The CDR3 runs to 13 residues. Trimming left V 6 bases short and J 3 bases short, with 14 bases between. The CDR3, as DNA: TGCAGCGTGGGGTTGGCAGTCGACACTGAAGCTTTCTTT. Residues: CSVGLAVDTEAFF.

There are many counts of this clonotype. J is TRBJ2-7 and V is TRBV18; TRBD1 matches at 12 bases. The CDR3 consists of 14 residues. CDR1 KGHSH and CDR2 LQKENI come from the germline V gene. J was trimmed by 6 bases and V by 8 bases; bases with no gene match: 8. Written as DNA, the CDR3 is TGTGCCAGCCGATCCGGGACAGGGGGCATCGAGCAGTACTTC. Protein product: CASRSGTGGIEQYF.

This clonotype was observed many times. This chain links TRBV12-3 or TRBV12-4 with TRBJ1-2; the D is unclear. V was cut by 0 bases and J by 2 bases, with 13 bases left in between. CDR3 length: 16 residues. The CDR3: CASSLASAGRNYGYTF. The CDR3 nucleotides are TGTGCCAGCAGTTTAGCGTCCGCAGGCCGGAACTATGGCTACACCTTC.

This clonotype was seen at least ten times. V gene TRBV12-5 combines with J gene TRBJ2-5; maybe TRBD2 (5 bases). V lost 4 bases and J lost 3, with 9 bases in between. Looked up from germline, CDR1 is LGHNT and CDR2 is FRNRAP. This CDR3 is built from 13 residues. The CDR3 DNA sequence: TGTGCTAGTGGTTCGGACTTGGAAGAGACCCAGTACTTC. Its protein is CASGSDLEETQYF.

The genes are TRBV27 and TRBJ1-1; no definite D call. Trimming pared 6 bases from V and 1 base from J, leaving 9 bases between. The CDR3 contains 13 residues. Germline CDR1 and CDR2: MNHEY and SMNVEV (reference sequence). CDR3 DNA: TGTGCCAGCAGGGAGGTACCGAACACTGAAGCTTTCTTT. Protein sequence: CASREVPNTEAFF.

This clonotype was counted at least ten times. The CDR3 DNA is TGTGCCAGCAGCTTAGTGACAGGGGCCTGGGGATATGGCTACACCTTC. Translated, it gives CASSLVTGAWGYGYTF. The genes are TRBV11-3 and TRBJ1-2, with 8 bases aligning to TRBD1. Germline CDR1 reads SGHNT; CDR2 reads YENEEA. The CDR3 has 16 amino acids. The V gene end was trimmed by 1 base and the J gene end by 5 bases; junction bases not matched to a gene: 9.

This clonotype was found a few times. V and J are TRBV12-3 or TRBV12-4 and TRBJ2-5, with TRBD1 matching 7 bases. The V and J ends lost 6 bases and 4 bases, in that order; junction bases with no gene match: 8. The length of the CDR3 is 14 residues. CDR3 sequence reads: CASSQQGLRETQYF. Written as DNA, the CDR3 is TGTGCCAGCAGCCAACAGGGGTTGCGAGAGACCCAGTACTTC.

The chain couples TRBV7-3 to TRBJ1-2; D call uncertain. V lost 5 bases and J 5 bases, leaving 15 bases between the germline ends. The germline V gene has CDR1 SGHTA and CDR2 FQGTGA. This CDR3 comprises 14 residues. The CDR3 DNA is TGTGCCAGCAGCGCGCGAACTCTGGGGTATGGCTACACCTTC. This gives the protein CASSARTLGYGYTF.

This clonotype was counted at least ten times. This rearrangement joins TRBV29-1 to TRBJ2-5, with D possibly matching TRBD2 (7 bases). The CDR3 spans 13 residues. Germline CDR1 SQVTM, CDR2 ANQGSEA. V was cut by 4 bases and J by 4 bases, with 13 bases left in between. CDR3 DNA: TGCAGCGTTGTCGGGGGGCGCCGAGAGACCCAGTACTTC. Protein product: CSVVGGRRETQYF.

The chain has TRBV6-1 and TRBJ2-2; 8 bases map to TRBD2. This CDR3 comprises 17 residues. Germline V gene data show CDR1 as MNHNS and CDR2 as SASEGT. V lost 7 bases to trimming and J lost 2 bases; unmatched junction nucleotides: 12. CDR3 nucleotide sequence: TGTGCCAGCAACGGACTAGCCGGGGGTCAAAACACCGGGGAGCTGTTTTTT. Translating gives CASNGLAGGQNTGELFF.

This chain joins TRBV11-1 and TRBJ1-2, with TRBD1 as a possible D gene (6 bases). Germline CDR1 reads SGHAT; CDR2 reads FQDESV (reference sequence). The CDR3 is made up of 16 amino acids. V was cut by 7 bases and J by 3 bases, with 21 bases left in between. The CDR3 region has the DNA TGTGCCAGCAACAAAAGCCCCCACAGGGTGCACTATGGCTACACCTTC. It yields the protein CASNKSPHRVHYGYTF.

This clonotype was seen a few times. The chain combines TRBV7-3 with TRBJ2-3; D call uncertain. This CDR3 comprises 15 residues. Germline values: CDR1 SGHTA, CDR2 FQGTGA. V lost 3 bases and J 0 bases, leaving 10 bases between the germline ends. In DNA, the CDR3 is TGTGCCAGCAGCTTTACGGGCTCTAGCACAGATACGCAGTATTTT. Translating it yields CASSFTGSSTDTQYF.

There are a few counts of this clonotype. In DNA, the CDR3 is TGTGCCAGCAGCTTAAGGGGCCCTGGGGCCAACGTCCTGACTTTC. It is translated as CASSLRGPGANVLTF. The V call is TRBV13, the J call TRBJ2-6; weak D call: TRBD1 (5 bases). CDR1 and CDR2 from the germline V gene are PRHDT and FYEKMQ (reference sequence). The CDR3 runs to 15 residues. V lost 2 bases, J lost 2 bases, and 7 bases lay in between. Full variable domain (remainder filled in from reference TRBV13 and TRBJ2-6): AAGVIQSPRHLIKEKRETATLKCYPIPRHDTVYWYQQGPGQDPQFLISFYEKMQSDKGSIPDRFSAQQFSDYHSELNMSSLELGDSALYFCASSLRGPGANVLTFGAGSRLTVL.